The clone carrying this TCR beta chain has ten or more counts. Antigen: not known. Germline V lookup: CDR1 SGHRS, CDR2 YFSETQ. The CDR3 is made up of 13 amino acids. Trimming stripped 4 bases from V and 2 bases from J, with 9 bases between. This specimen comes from a study of neurological immune-mediated disorders. Regarding time point: longitudinal time-point 2. It was from 2 million PBMCs stored at -80 C that the unsorted libraries were obtained. The authors made cDNA by 5'RACE with 10-nucleotide random UMIs. A single record per CDR3 protein comes from TCRdb applying MiXCR to the 5' RACE reads. The sample yields about 80,000 distinct CDR3 sequences, 5.8% seen once. Study observations and caveats: The multiple sclerosis repertoire cluster was associated with no clinical or MRI feature. The absence of shared CDR3 amino acid sequences among expanded clones across subjects suggests private repertoires in all groups.

The sequence derives from a woman aged 60-70 years with multiple sclerosis. Source material: PBMCs. The gene calls are TRBV5-1 and TRBJ1-1; D may be TRBD1 (5 bases). The CDR3 sequence is CASSEQVNTEAFF. DNA for the CDR3: TGCGCCAGCAGCGAACAGGTAAACACTGAAGCTTTCTTT.